Sequencing of this TCR beta chain was carried out in a study of T-cell reconstitution after alpha-beta-depleted transplantation in children. Germline lookup yields CDR1 PRHDT and CDR2 FYEKMQ (reference sequence). V was cut by 5 bases and J by 4 bases, with 17 bases left in between. The CDR3 is made up of 15 amino acids. This clonotype has only a few counts. The TCRbeta library was prepared with unique molecular identifiers. TCRdb re-called the PCR reads with MiXCR, one entry per CDR3 protein. The sample yields around 440,000 distinct CDR3 sequences, around 15% seen once. Sequencing used PBMCs, mostly from graft donor cells, obtained 360 days after TCRalphabeta/CD19-depleted stem cell transplant. The receptor was derived from a boy younger than two who had a stem cell transplant for Wiskott-Aldrich syndrome, so the T cells may come from the graft donor. The chain combines TRBV13 with TRBJ2-5; D gene ambiguous. CDR3: CASSPPRGIGETQYF. CDR3 DNA: TGTGCCAGCAGCCCCCCTAGAGGCATCGGAGAGACCCAGTACTTC.